This record looks at one TCR beta chain sequence and its context. Antigen: not known. TCRdb keeps only in-frame clones here, not all; method: immunoSEQ multiplex PCR. Here the sample spans some 75,000 clones, 85% to 90% being singletons. These data belong to a study of identifying expanded T cells in peripheral blood. The CDR3 extends over 17 amino acids. Germline lookup yields CDR1 SGDLS and CDR2 YYNGEE. V lost 1 base, J lost 2 bases, and 10 bases stayed unmatched. No infections or other immune events were documented during collection. Findings and limits, study-wide: Variance in clone template counts between two-week samples significantly increased with total template count across all healthy donors. About 1.2 clones differed between technical replicates, versus around 15 and 18 over time.

The sample comprised blood. This chain uses TRBV9 with TRBJ2-3, with 7 positions matching TRBD2. The sequence derives from a person aged 18 to 70 in good health. The CDR3 spells CASSVSGETFNTDTQYF. CDR3 DNA: TGTGCCAGCAGCGTAAGCGGGGAGACCTTTAACACAGATACGCAGTATTTT.